The clone carrying this T cell receptor beta chain was recorded many times. These data come from a study of blood T cells in healthy people across ages. Caucasian, healthy and from Russia, the donors were aged between about 6 and 90. Germline loops: CDR1 SQVTM, CDR2 ANQGSEA. The CDR3 covers 12 residues. The V gene lost 7 bases and the J gene lost 0 bases, with 9 bases spanning the gap. Primed by a sample-barcoded 5' primer and a J-beta primer mix, a second PCR proceeded for about 7 to 11 cycles. The template-switch adaptor, which had 12 random nucleotides, put a tag on each cDNA molecule. TCRdb fed the 5' RACE reads into MiXCR, producing one record per CDR3 protein. The sample shows about 1,500,000 distinct CDR3 sequences, about 28% of them seen only once.

Specimen: blood. This receptor was obtained from a woman in her twenties or thirties in good health. This chain links TRBV29-1 with TRBJ2-5; no clear D. The CDR3 DNA follows: TGCAGCGGTCGCAGGTACCAAGAGACCCAGTACTTC. Translating it yields CSGRRYQETQYF.